This T cell receptor (beta chain) was sequenced during a study of control samples from healthy donors and cancer patients. The assay was immunoSEQ multiplex PCR, and TCRdb's table has in-frame clones only and misses some. In the table there are over 150,000 clones, 94% of which are singletons. The sequencing input was blood. This TCR was sampled from a woman between 18 and 29 years old in good health.

DNA of the CDR3: TGTGCCAGCAGCTTAGTGACGGCGGGGGACTATGGCTACACCTTC. This sequence encodes CASSLVTAGDYGYTF. The gene calls are TRBV11-2 and TRBJ1-2; D is possibly TRBD1 (5 bases). CDR1 and CDR2 from the germline V gene are SGHAT and FQNNGV. The CDR3 has 15 amino acids. The V end lost 1 base, the J end lost 3 bases, and 12 bases lay between the germline ends.